This paragraph reports one T cell receptor beta chain. These data originate in a study of T cells in Graves' hyperthyroidism and ophthalmopathy. TCR beta CDR3 region amplification was performed from RNA transcripts. An initial round of RT-PCR targeting the TCR CDR3 relied on the HTBI primer set. TCRdb ran MiXCR on the multiplex PCR reads and lists one entry per CDR3 protein. The repertoire holds 500,000 to 600,000 distinct CDR3 sequences, with over 15% as singletons. V lost 8 bases to trimming and J lost 1 base; unmatched junction nucleotides: 9. The CDR3 consists of 15 residues. V is TRBV12-3 or TRBV12-4 and J is TRBJ2-3; 7 bases fit TRBD2. This clonotype was sampled from a young woman with Graves' hyperthyroidism. Sequencing was performed on blood. This CDR3 reads CASGDGGKGTDTQYF. DNA of the CDR3: TGTGCCAGCGGAGACGGGGGGAAAGGCACAGATACGCAGTATTTT.